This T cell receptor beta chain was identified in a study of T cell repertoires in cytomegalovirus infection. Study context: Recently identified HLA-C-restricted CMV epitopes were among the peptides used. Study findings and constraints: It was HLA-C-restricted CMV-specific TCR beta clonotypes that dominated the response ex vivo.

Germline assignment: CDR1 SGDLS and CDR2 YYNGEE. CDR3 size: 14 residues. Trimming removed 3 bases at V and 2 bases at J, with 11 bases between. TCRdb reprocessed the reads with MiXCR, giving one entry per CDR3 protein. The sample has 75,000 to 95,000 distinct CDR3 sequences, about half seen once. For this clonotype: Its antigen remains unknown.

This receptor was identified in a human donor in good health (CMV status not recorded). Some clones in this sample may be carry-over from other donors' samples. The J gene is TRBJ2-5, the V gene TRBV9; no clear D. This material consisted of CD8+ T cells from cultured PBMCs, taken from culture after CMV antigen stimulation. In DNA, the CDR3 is TGTGCCAGCAGCGACGTTGGCGGACAAGAGACCCAGTACTTC. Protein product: CASSDVGGQETQYF.